This T cell receptor (beta chain) was recovered during a study of T cells in Graves' hyperthyroidism and ophthalmopathy (dated by TCRdb to 2018 to 2020). Broadly, across the study: Peripheral blood samples were taken at the time of initial diagnosis, prior to any treatment. A discovery cohort of about 96 patients, approximately 44 with Graves' ophthalmopathy and 57 with stable Graves' hyperthyroidism, was used to find distinguishing TCR V-J signatures. Prospective prediction of ophthalmopathy was tested in an independent validation cohort consisting of some 18 hyperthyroidism patients and over 15 patients who later progressed to ophthalmopathy. The 100 or so discovery patients were divided at random into training and test sets in a 7:3 ratio. In addition, the study compared T-cell repertoires in thyroid tissue and in blood from several Graves' hyperthyroidism patients. Once sampling was done, hyperthyroidism patients were given methimazole at a starting dose of 30 mg daily, whereas ophthalmopathy patients were given high-dose intravenous methylprednisolone. According to the paper, TCR Vbeta CDR3 sequencing was carried out on some 130 peripheral blood samples, which came from fewer than 50 ophthalmopathy, approximately 78 hyperthyroidism and 17 progressor patients.

What the study reported, not specific to this receptor: In validation, the model predicted progression to ophthalmopathy a median of about 6.5 months before onset, with roughly 68% sensitivity and roughly 72% specificity. Most expanded thyroid clonotypes (frequency above 0.001) were also detected in blood, suggesting blood repertoires may reflect thyroid immune responses. A model built on a 13 V-J signature distinguished ophthalmopathy from stable hyperthyroidism, reaching roughly 88% sensitivity and approximately 83% specificity in cross-validation and 80%/75% in testing. No statistical method was used to fix the sample size in advance, and group allocation was not hidden from the investigators.

The TCR beta CDR3 regions were amplified from RNA transcripts. A first-round RT-PCR of the TCR CDR3 used the HTBI primer set with the Qiagen OneStep RT-PCR kit. A second multiplex PCR round built the libraries, followed by size selection and purification. Libraries were sequenced paired-end with 100 bp reads on an Illumina HiSeq2000. Under the source paper's analysis protocol: Raw data were processed with SOAPnuke, discarding reads with adapters, uncalled bases, mean Phred below 15, or no exact constant-primer or identifier match. COPE v1.2.5 was used to merge high-quality paired reads, and clonotypes were defined as unique nucleotide sequences. MiTCR v1.1 was used to align the clonotypes against IMGT TRBV, TRBD and TRBJ reference segments. The analysis was restricted to V-J combinations with a frequency above 0.0001, which together covered 99.2% of the repertoires. The TCS score was defined as the ratio of F50 (clonal expansion) to E x V (chaos), calculated using BLOSUM62-based TCRdist between CDR3 peptides within each V-J. Welch's t-statistics and random forest reduced approximately 520 V-J features to 10 to 15, which were used in a naive Bayes classifier (R e1071). Clones were called with MiXCR by TCRdb after fastp trimmed the public reads at Q25, and only in-frame beta chains were retained. Entries that share a CDR3 protein sequence are merged under the most common genes and DNA. The V and J calls follow TCRdb's processing rather than the paper's. This sample gives about 600,000 distinct CDR3 sequences in total; more than 13% of them show up just once. The top ten hold around 7% of the sample.

In the ophthalmopathy patients, disease was moderately to severely active, with a Clinical Activity Score of 3 or more, a NOSPECS grade of 4 or more, and a duration of less than 3 months. The study excluded patients with uncontrolled infections, other autoimmune diseases, pregnancy or lactation. Diagnoses relied on clinical symptoms, serum thyroxine and TRAb, thyroid ultrasound and orbital computed tomography. PBMCs were isolated from roughly 10 ml of fresh peripheral blood by Ficoll-Paque density gradient centrifugation. Total RNA was extracted using Trizol reagent, and RNA quality was assessed on an Agilent 2100 Bioanalyzer. The germline V gene provides CDR1 MNHEY and CDR2 SVGEGT. The CDR3 has 14 amino acids, counting the end cysteine and phenylalanine. Just the 42-base CDR3 DNA is kept, in frame starting at base 1. V lost 8 bases and J lost 6 bases, and the count of bases not matched to a germline gene is 10.

This clonotype was seen many times. Its antigen remains undetermined. No base quality information exists; no much larger clone differs at one position. The chain employs TRBV6-2 or TRBV6-3 and TRBJ1-1, with 9 central nucleotides matching TRBD1. The sequencing sample was made of blood. The receptor was derived from a young woman with Graves' ophthalmopathy. The DNA reads as follows: TGTGCCAGCCTCCAGAGACAGGGGGGAGCTGAAGCTTTCTTT. It translates to CASLQRQGGAEAFF.